This entry features one T cell receptor beta chain sequence. No DNA is shown, since the ends of the CDR3 on it are uncertain; the CDR3 is the one TCRdb lists. This sample was taken from a study of blood T cell repertoires in COVID-19. Turning to the study itself: Sites across the United States, Italy and Spain contributed samples from acute and convalescent COVID-19. The cDNA or gDNA used as material had been derived from T cells, B-cell-depleted T cells, or PBMCs.

The CDR3 region is 15 residues in length, termini included. TCRdb's copy holds only in-frame clones and misses some; the assay was immunoSEQ multiplex PCR. The top ten hold about 3% of the sample, which has some 80,000 clones, roughly nine tenths seen once. V and J are TRBV21-1 and TRBJ1-2; TRBD1 is the table's D call, not checked against the DNA. TRBV21-1 is listed as a pseudogene. The receptor was isolated from a woman in her 50s with active or convalescent COVID-19. The sequencing sample was made of peripheral blood. CDR3 protein: CASSKVAGGTYGYTF.